The 11 T cell receptor beta chains given below trace back to one sample, sequenced in a study of blood T cells in healthy people across ages. Primed by a sample-barcoded 5' primer and a J-beta primer mix, a second PCR proceeded for 7 to 11 cycles. TCRdb redid the calling of the 5' RACE reads with MiXCR, one entry per CDR3 protein. The top ten hold around 13% of the sample, which has 650,000 to 1,000,000 distinct CDR3 sequences, around 36% seen once. Sample: blood. The receptor source for this set is a man aged 18 to 30 in good health.

This clonotype was detected ten times or more. The V and J genes are TRBV4-3 and TRBJ2-4; D assignment may be TRBD1 or TRBD2 (5 bases each). Germline CDR1 is LGHNA and CDR2 is YSLEER. This CDR3 has 16 residues. The V end lost 0 bases, the J end lost 6 bases, and 15 bases lay between the germline ends. For the CDR3, the DNA is TGCGCCAGCAGCCAAGATTCGGGGCCCGAAACAAACATTCAGTACTTC. Translating gives CASSQDSGPETNIQYF.

V usage is TRBV4-1 and J usage is TRBJ1-2, with unresolved D. This CDR3 contains 14 residues. The germline V and J ends were trimmed by 1 base and 2 bases, with 8 bases remaining between them. Germline V gene data show CDR1 as MGHRA and CDR2 as YSYEKL. This CDR3 reads CASSQVMDNYGYTF. The CDR3 DNA reads TGCGCCAGCAGCCAAGTGATGGACAACTATGGCTACACCTTC.

The chain combines TRBV11-2 with TRBJ1-1; weak D call: TRBD1 (5 bases). The germline CDR1 and CDR2 sequences are SGHAT and FQNNGV. The ends were cut back, 6 bases at V and 5 bases at J, with 19 bases in the middle. The CDR3 contains 15 residues. The CDR3 loop reads CASRSMGGSGTEAFF. The CDR3 DNA sequence: TGTGCCAGCAGATCTATGGGGGGATCTGGGACTGAAGCTTTCTTT.

The table lists this clonotype with many counts. The genes are TRBV28 and TRBJ2-3; D gene uncertain. There are 16 residues in the CDR3. CDR1 MDHEN and CDR2 SYDVKM come from the germline V gene. Trimming stripped 3 bases from V and 0 bases from J, with 13 bases between. The CDR3 bases are TGTGCCAGCAGTTTTTTTATCCCGTACAGCACAGATACGCAGTATTTT. Its protein is CASSFFIPYSTDTQYF.

The chain employs TRBV4-2 and TRBJ2-5, with 10 bases fitting TRBD2. Germline V gene data show CDR1 as LGHNA and CDR2 as YNFKEQ. Trimming at V came to 3 bases and at J to 2 bases, leaving 6 bases not matched to a gene. The CDR3 is made up of 16 amino acids. CDR3 sequence reads: CASSQPGLAMQETQYF. CDR3 nucleotides: TGTGCCAGCAGCCAGCCGGGACTAGCGATGCAAGAGACCCAGTACTTC.

This clonotype has just a few counts. The chain employs TRBV4-1 and TRBJ2-4, with 7 bases that match TRBD2. The germline CDR1 and CDR2 sequences are MGHRA and YSYEKL. V gave up 6 bases and J gave up 7 bases; unmatched junction bases: 6. The CDR3 runs 13 residues. As DNA, the CDR3 is TGCGCCAGCAGTCTCGGGGAGGGGAACATTCAGTACTTC. It encodes CASSLGEGNIQYF.

This clonotype has a handful of counts. One junction end does not reproduce the germline sequence, and a read error may be involved. This sequence joins TRBV7-2 and TRBJ2-1; D is possibly TRBD2 (5 bases). The CDR3 sequence is 13 residues long. The V gene's germline CDR1 is SGHTA and CDR2 FQGNSA. The CDR3 loop is CASSVARDNEQFF. Here the CDR3 DNA reads TGTGCCAGCAGCGTAGCGAGGGACAATGAGCAGTTCTTC.

Many counts were recorded for this clonotype. The chain is built from TRBV4-3 and TRBJ1-2; D gene uncertain. Germline lookup yields CDR1 LGHNA and CDR2 YSLEER. This CDR3 comprises 17 residues. Trimming cost V 0 bases and J 1 base, with 15 bases left between them. As DNA, the CDR3 is TGCGCCAGCAGCCAAGAATCGGACGGCCAAGTTAACTATGGCTACACCTTC. Amino acid sequence: CASSQESDGQVNYGYTF.

The chain joins TRBV7-8 to TRBJ1-5; no definite D call. Looked up from germline, CDR1 is SGHVS and CDR2 is FQNEAQ. This CDR3 is built from 17 residues. The ends were cut back, 3 bases at V and 2 bases at J, with 17 bases in the middle. CDR3 region: CASSFSVPSGGNQPQHF. CDR3 coding DNA: TGTGCCAGCAGCTTTTCTGTCCCCTCGGGCGGCAATCAGCCCCAGCATTTT.

V gene TRBV5-5 combines with J gene TRBJ2-3; D tentatively reads TRBD1 or TRBD2 (5 bases each). Germline CDR1 reads SGHKS; CDR2 reads YYEKEE (reference sequence). Trimming pared 4 bases from V and 2 bases from J, leaving 20 bases between. The CDR3 length is 17 residues. The CDR3 sequence: CASSPAGDQLTTDTQYF. The CDR3 nucleotides are TGTGCCAGCAGCCCTGCTGGGGACCAACTTACCACAGATACGCAGTATTTT.

The gene calls are TRBV12-3 or TRBV12-4 and TRBJ2-1, with a possible D match to TRBD2 (7 bases). The CDR3 spans 11 residues. Deletions cut 6 bases from V and 12 bases from J, with 12 bases between. For the CDR3, the DNA is TGTGCCAGCAGGGCTAGGGGGGGGCAGTTCTTC. Its translation is CASRARGGQFF.